This is a list of T cell receptor beta chains from one sample in a study of CD8 T cells in Susac syndrome. Using its own MiXCR run on the immunoSEQ multiplex PCR reads, TCRdb lists one record per CDR3 protein. The sample carries about 150,000 distinct CDR3 sequences, 90% to 95% recorded once. The sample comprised CD4+ T cells from PBMCs. The receptor set was obtained from a human donor with Susac syndrome. CDR3s include the opening cysteine and the closing phenylalanine or tryptophan. D genes are given only for firm matches. The size field is filled for only some rows; it gives once, few, many or a size class.

V gene	clone size	J gene	D gene	CDR3 DNA	CDR3 protein
TRBV13	NA	TRBJ1-5	TRBD1	TGTGCCAGCAGCTTATCCAGGGGGAGCAATCAGCCCCAGCATTTT	CASSLSRGSNQPQHF
TRBV9	NA	TRBJ1-2	NA	TGTGCCAGCAGCGTAGCGTACGGCAACTATGGCTACACCTTC	CASSVAYGNYGYTF
TRBV20-1	NA	TRBJ2-5	TRBD2	TGCAGTGCTAGAGTCCCTGTCGGGGGGTCAACAGAGACCCAGTACTTC	CSARVPVGGSTETQYF
TRBV5-4	NA	TRBJ2-3	NA	TGTGCCAGCAAAACAGGAGGAGGGGGTCCAGATACGCAGTATTTT	CASKTGGGGPDTQYF
TRBV20-1	NA	TRBJ1-2	TRBD1	TGCAGTGCTAGAGATACAGGGGCTTCCTATGGCTACACCTTC	CSARDTGASYGYTF
TRBV12-3/TRBV12-4	NA	TRBJ1-6	NA	TGTGCCAGCAGTTTACGGGAGGGGAATTCACCCCTCCACTTT	CASSLREGNSPLHF
TRBV5-1	NA	TRBJ2-1	NA	TGCGCCAGCAGCTCAAACAATCCCCTCAATGAGCAGTTCTTC	CASSSNNPLNEQFF
TRBV15	NA	TRBJ1-2	NA	TGTGCCACCAGCAGAGATCAACGGCCGTCCTATGGCTACACCTTC	CATSRDQRPSYGYTF
TRBV6-2/TRBV6-3	NA	TRBJ1-6	NA	TGTGCCAGCAGTTACGCTTCGCAGAGCTCCTATAATTCACCCCTCCACTTT	CASSYASQSSYNSPLHF
TRBV12-3/TRBV12-4	NA	TRBJ2-6	NA	TGTGCCAGCAGTTTGTCTGGTTCTGGGGCCAACGTCCTGACTTTC	CASSLSGSGANVLTF
TRBV6-5	NA	TRBJ1-1	TRBD1	TGTGCCAGCAGTTATCCGGGACAGAAGCTTGTTAACACTGAAGCTTTCTTT	CASSYPGQKLVNTEAFF
TRBV29-1	NA	TRBJ2-2	NA	TGCAGCGCCGGAAACCTCTACGCCGGGGAGCTGTTTTTT	CSAGNLYAGELFF
TRBV12-3/TRBV12-4	NA	TRBJ2-5	NA	TGTGCCAGCAGCTACAAAGAGACCCAGTACTTC	CASSYKETQYF
TRBV29-1	NA	TRBJ1-1	TRBD1	TGCAGCGCCGCCCCAGGGGGCGGGGAAGCTTTCTTT	CSAAPGGGEAFF
TRBV5-6	NA	TRBJ2-3	TRBD2	TGTGCCAGCAGCTTGTACGGGGGGGCATCAGATACGCAGTATTTT	CASSLYGGASDTQYF
TRBV7-2	NA	TRBJ2-5	NA	TGTGCCAGCACCAATCAAGAGACCCAGTACTTC	CASTNQETQYF
TRBV19	once	TRBJ2-5	TRBD2	TGTGCCAGTAGTATAGATGGTAGCGGGGAGACCCAGTACTTC	CASSIDGSGETQYF
TRBV7-3	NA	TRBJ2-6	TRBD1	TGTGCCAGCAGCCGGACAGGCACTGGGGCCAACGTCCTGACTTTC	CASSRTGTGANVLTF
TRBV6-2/TRBV6-3	NA	TRBJ2-7	NA	TGTGCCAGCGGCCTACCCCTCGAGCAGTACTTC	CASGLPLEQYF
TRBV4-3	NA	TRBJ2-1	NA	TGCGCCAGCAGCCAAGATTTAAGGCCTTCGGGTGAGCAGTTCTTC	CASSQDLRPSGEQFF
TRBV7-8	once	TRBJ1-4	TRBD1	TGTGCCAGCAGCTTTGGACAGGGTGGGGAAAAACTGTTTTTT	CASSFGQGGEKLFF
TRBV7-9	NA	TRBJ2-1	TRBD1	TGTGCCAGCAGCCAAGGCGGGACAGGGTATTTCGATGAGCAGTTCTTC	CASSQGGTGYFDEQFF
TRBV19	NA	TRBJ2-5	NA	TGTGCCAGTAGTGCCCGTTCGGAGACCCAGTACTTC	CASSARSETQYF
TRBV29-1	NA	TRBJ1-1	NA	TGCAGCGTTGAAGTGGGGACTGAAGCTTTCTTT	CSVEVGTEAFF
TRBV6-2/TRBV6-3	once	TRBJ2-1	NA	TGTGCCAGCAAGAAACTATCGGCCGTCAATGAGCAGTTCTTC	CASKKLSAVNEQFF
TRBV20-1	NA	TRBJ2-5	NA	TGCAGTGCCTCAACTGTGGGGGAGACCCAGTACTTC	CSASTVGETQYF
TRBV21-1	NA	TRBJ2-1	NA	TGTGCCAGGAAGCCCCGCTCCTACAATGAGCAGTTCTTC	CARKPRSYNEQFF
TRBV24-1	NA	TRBJ2-3	NA	TGTGCCACCAGTTGTGGAGCGTCTACGCAGTATTTT	CATSCGASTQYF
TRBV6-5	NA	TRBJ1-1	NA	TGTGCCAGCAGGGCGGCAGATATGAACACTGAAGCTTTCTTT	CASRAADMNTEAFF
TRBV7-2	NA	TRBJ1-1	NA	TGTGCCAGCAGCTTAGCGAGGAGGGCTGGAACTGAAGCTTTCTTT	CASSLARRAGTEAFF
TRBV23-1	NA	TRBJ1-2	NA	TGCGTCCCCCGGAGGAGGAATGGCTACACCTTC	CVPRRRNGYTF
TRBV4-2	NA	TRBJ2-7	NA	TGTGCCAGCAGCTCCCGGGCTATAAACTCCTACGAGCAGTACTTC	CASSSRAINSYEQYF
TRBV5-1	NA	TRBJ2-1	TRBD2	TGCGCCAGCAGCTTGGAGAGCGGGACCTACAATGAGCAGTTCTTC	CASSLESGTYNEQFF
TRBV7-2	NA	TRBJ2-7	TRBD2	TGTGCCAGCAGCTTAGCACTAGCGGGTCCCTACGAGCAGTACTTC	CASSLALAGPYEQYF
TRBV20-1	NA	TRBJ1-2	NA	TGCAGTGCTAGAGAGGGGGTCTATGGCTACACCTTC	CSAREGVYGYTF
TRBV3-1	NA	TRBJ1-5	NA	TGTGCCAGCAGCCAAGAAGTACGGAATCAGCCCCAGCATTTT	CASSQEVRNQPQHF
TRBV13	NA	TRBJ2-7	NA	TGTGCCAGCAGCTACCGGCCAGGAGGCGAGCAGTACTTC	CASSYRPGGEQYF
TRBV20-1	NA	TRBJ2-5	NA	TGCAGTGCTCCTCGTTCTGAGACCCAGTACTTC	CSAPRSETQYF
TRBV28	NA	TRBJ2-7	NA	TGTGCCAGACGATCCTTGTCTAGCTACGAGCAGTACTTC	CARRSLSSYEQYF
TRBV3-1	NA	TRBJ2-7	NA	TGTGCCAGCAGCCAAGTAGCCGGGACGTACTCCTACGAGCAGTACTTC	CASSQVAGTYSYEQYF
TRBV3-1	NA	TRBJ2-4	NA	TGTGCCAGCAGCCAAGCCGCCCTGTTAGCCAAAAACATTCAGTACTTC	CASSQAALLAKNIQYF
TRBV5-1	NA	TRBJ2-4	TRBD1	TGCGCCAGCAGCGGAACAGGGGACCTCAAAAACATTCAGTACTTC	CASSGTGDLKNIQYF
TRBV20-1	NA	TRBJ2-5	TRBD2	TGCAGTGCTAGCGGAACTAGCGGAGAGACCCAGTACTTC	CSASGTSGETQYF
TRBV29-1	NA	TRBJ1-1	NA	TGCAGCGTTGCAGGTTCCGACACTGAAGCTTTCTTT	CSVAGSDTEAFF
TRBV29-1	NA	TRBJ2-5	NA	TGCAGCGTTGAAGGGGGGATGGAAGAGACCCAGTACTTC	CSVEGGMEETQYF
TRBV3-1	NA	TRBJ2-3	TRBD2	TGTGCCAGCAGCTTCGCGGGGGGTCCCCTAAACACAGATACGCAGTATTTT	CASSFAGGPLNTDTQYF
TRBV7-3	NA	TRBJ2-5	NA	TGTGCCAGCAGCTTCGGTCCAGGACCTCAAGAGACCCAGTACTTC	CASSFGPGPQETQYF
TRBV6-2/TRBV6-3	few	TRBJ2-2	NA	TGTGCCAGCAGTGTATCCGGGGAGCTGTTTTTT	CASSVSGELFF